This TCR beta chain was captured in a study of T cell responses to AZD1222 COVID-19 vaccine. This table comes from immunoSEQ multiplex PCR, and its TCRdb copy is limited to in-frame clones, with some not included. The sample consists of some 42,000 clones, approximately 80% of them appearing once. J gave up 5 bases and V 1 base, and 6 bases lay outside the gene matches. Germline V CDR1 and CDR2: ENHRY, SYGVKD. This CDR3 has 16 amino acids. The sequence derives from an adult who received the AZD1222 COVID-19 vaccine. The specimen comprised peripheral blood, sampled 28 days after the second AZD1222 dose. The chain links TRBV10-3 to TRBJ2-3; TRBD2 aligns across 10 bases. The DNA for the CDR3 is TGTGCCATCAGTGAGTTAACTAGCGGGGTTAAAGATACGCAGTATTTT. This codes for CAISELTSGVKDTQYF.